The rows below give T cell receptor beta chains drawn from one sample of a study of T-cell memory formation after mild COVID-19. TCRdb analysed the 5' RACE reads with MiXCR anew, one entry per CDR3 protein. The data contain about 170,000 distinct CDR3 sequences, 10% to 15% of them singletons. The material sequenced was PBMCs or a T cell subset sorted from them (not recorded which). Receptors originate from a man aged 18 to 29 who had mild COVID-19 (a few samples of this study predate the infection). Cell type and time point are not known. Each CDR3 is given with its conserved first and last residue.

v_gene: TRBV18
CDR3aa: CASSPLENQPQHF

v_gene: TRBV5-1
CDR3aa: CASSLIQSNTEAFF

v_gene: TRBV20-1
CDR3aa: CSAILRTVANYGYTF

v_gene: TRBV10-3
CDR3aa: CAISESGGQETQYF

v_gene: TRBV5-6
CDR3aa: CASSLAPVPVLTF

v_gene: TRBV20-1
CDR3aa: CIGVSSYNEQFF

v_gene: TRBV7-8
CDR3aa: CASSLRSGGQTAFF

v_gene: TRBV3-1
CDR3aa: CASSQGFWDTEAFF

v_gene: TRBV10-3
CDR3aa: CATYNLPGGWETQYF

v_gene: TRBV7-2
CDR3aa: CASSKREASTDTQYF

v_gene: TRBV4-2
CDR3aa: CASSPLPGGYANEQFF

v_gene: TRBV5-1
CDR3aa: CASSLELNTGELFF

v_gene: TRBV4-3
CDR3aa: CASSQDRVKTQYF

v_gene: TRBV2
CDR3aa: CASSELLGNLRENQPQHF

v_gene: TRBV29-1
CDR3aa: CSVTRLNTEAFF

v_gene: TRBV6-2/TRBV6-3
CDR3aa: CASSSNRGRSYGYTF

v_gene: TRBV12-3/TRBV12-4
CDR3aa: CASRRVQRGVNVYNEQFF

v_gene: TRBV4-1
CDR3aa: CASKNILALPEAFF

v_gene: TRBV12-3/TRBV12-4
CDR3aa: CASSWGGNTGELFF

v_gene: TRBV12-3/TRBV12-4
CDR3aa: CASSSPALSTDTQYF

v_gene: TRBV18
CDR3aa: CASSPVAGSDQPQHF

v_gene: TRBV6-6
CDR3aa: CASNSRGLTWHEQFF

v_gene: TRBV6-5
CDR3aa: CASTRKPGQAFEQFF

v_gene: TRBV6-5
CDR3aa: CASSYSEGWTGELFF

v_gene: TRBV29-1
CDR3aa: CSVVSQGGVRNIQYF

v_gene: TRBV18
CDR3aa: CASSQSTSGNEQFF

v_gene: TRBV20-1
CDR3aa: CSASPATGKTHQPQHF

v_gene: TRBV15
CDR3aa: CATSKGGTEETQYF

v_gene: TRBV11-2
CDR3aa: CASSLASRVHSPLHF

v_gene: TRBV5-6
CDR3aa: CASTNYRGKGYGYTF

v_gene: TRBV7-9
CDR3aa: CASSSPTGARTEAFF

v_gene: TRBV12-3/TRBV12-4
CDR3aa: CASGGLAGGPSTDTQYF

v_gene: TRBV2
CDR3aa: CATARDYRGEQFF

v_gene: TRBV3-1
CDR3aa: CASSQTMGYTF

v_gene: TRBV7-9
CDR3aa: CASSLGDRGGTQYF

v_gene: TRBV5-1
CDR3aa: CASSFMETDTQYF

v_gene: TRBV28
CDR3aa: CASGVGWELFF

v_gene: TRBV2
CDR3aa: CASKVASLIEKLFF

v_gene: TRBV4-1
CDR3aa: CASSRTSNTEAFF

v_gene: TRBV2
CDR3aa: CASIRAMPGAFF

v_gene: TRBV5-1
CDR3aa: CASATGLAGTTDTQYF

v_gene: TRBV7-2
CDR3aa: CASSLDSAFGEKLFF

v_gene: TRBV5-1
CDR3aa: CASSLTDRSYEQYF

v_gene: TRBV9
CDR3aa: CASSPTGTGVSPLHF

v_gene: TRBV5-1
CDR3aa: CASSHSGANVLTF

v_gene: TRBV2
CDR3aa: CASSVGYEQYF

v_gene: TRBV4-2
CDR3aa: CASSQDRWEQFF

v_gene: TRBV29-1
CDR3aa: CSVGRQDGYEQYF

v_gene: TRBV14
CDR3aa: CASSPAPGGYGYTF